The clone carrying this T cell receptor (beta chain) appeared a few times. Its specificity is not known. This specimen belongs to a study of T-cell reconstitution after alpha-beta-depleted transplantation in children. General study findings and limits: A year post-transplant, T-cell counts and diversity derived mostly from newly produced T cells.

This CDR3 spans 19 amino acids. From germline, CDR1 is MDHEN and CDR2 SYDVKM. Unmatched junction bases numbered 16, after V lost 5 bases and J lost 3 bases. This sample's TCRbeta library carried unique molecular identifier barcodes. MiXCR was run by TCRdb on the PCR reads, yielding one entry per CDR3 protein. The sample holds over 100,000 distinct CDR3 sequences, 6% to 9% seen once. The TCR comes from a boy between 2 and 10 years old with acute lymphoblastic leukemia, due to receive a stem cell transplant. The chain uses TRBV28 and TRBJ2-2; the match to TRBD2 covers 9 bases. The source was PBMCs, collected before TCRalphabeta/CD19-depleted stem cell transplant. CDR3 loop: CASSPFSGLASLHTGELFF. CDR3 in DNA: TGTGCCAGCAGTCCCTTCTCTGGACTAGCGTCCCTTCACACCGGGGAGCTGTTTTTT.